These 13 T cell receptor beta chains originate from one sample sequenced in a study of tumor and adjacent non-tumor tissue in lung cancer. A modified ARM-PCR protocol with three rounds of nested PCR amplified TCRbeta. TCRdb passed the multiplex PCR reads through MiXCR, listing each CDR3 protein once. The sample shows under 150,000 distinct CDR3 sequences, around 67% of them seen only once. The template was RNA from unsorted bulk tissue. The sequenced sample was lung tumor tissue. The receptors derive from a man aged 55 to 69 with small cell lung cancer.

This clonotype was seen ten or more times. The V and J genes are TRBV5-4 and TRBJ2-5, with a tentative D call TRBD1 (7 bases). The germline V and J ends were trimmed by 4 bases and 3 bases, with 10 bases remaining between them. The CDR3 contains 13 residues. Germline-derived CDR1 and CDR2 are SGHNT and YYREEE (reference sequence). Here the CDR3 DNA reads TGTGCCAGCAGCGGGGGGACAGAAGAGACCCAGTACTTC. Translating it yields CASSGGTEETQYF.

This clonotype has a count of ten or more. This chain links TRBV6-6 with TRBJ1-1; 7 nucleotides match TRBD1. The CDR3 runs 14 residues. Germline values: CDR1 MNHNY, CDR2 SVGAGI (reference sequence). V lost 4 bases to trimming and J lost 3 bases; unmatched junction nucleotides: 5. CDR3 DNA sequence: TGTGCCAGCAGTTCCAGGGGGGTAGACACTGAAGCTTTCTTT. Encoded protein: CASSSRGVDTEAFF.

This chain uses TRBV12-3 or TRBV12-4 with TRBJ1-2; possible D gene TRBD1, 5 bases. V gave up 7 bases and J gave up 4 bases, with 16 bases separating them. The CDR3 covers 14 residues. CDR3 in DNA: TGTGCCAGCACTTCGTGCAGGGAGGGCTATGGCTACACCTTC. Protein sequence: CASTSCREGYGYTF.

V gene TRBV7-8 combines with J gene TRBJ2-3; 13 bases line up with TRBD2. The CDR3 spans 18 residues. Unmatched junction bases numbered 14, after V lost 5 bases and J lost 6 bases. The V gene's germline CDR1 is SGHVS and CDR2 FQNEAQ. The CDR3 loop is CASSASGTSGIVLDTQYF. CDR3 nucleotide sequence: TGTGCCAGCAGCGCCTCCGGGACTAGCGGGATTGTGCTGGATACGCAGTATTTT.

Details on this clonotype: A read error is possible here, since a much larger clone lies one base away. The rearrangement uses TRBV6-6 and TRBJ2-7; TRBD1 matches at 9 bases. Germline V gene lookup returns CDR1 MNHNY and CDR2 SVGAGI (reference sequence). The CDR3 runs 14 residues. The CDR3 sequence is CACSWGQGSYEQYF. The CDR3 coding sequence is TGTGCCTGCAGTTGGGGACAGGGTTCCTACGAGCAGTACTTC.

V usage is TRBV7-8 and J usage is TRBJ2-2, with D hard to call. Trimming stripped 3 bases from V and 4 bases from J, with 6 bases between. Germline CDR1 SGHVS, CDR2 FQNEAQ. The CDR3 length is 13 residues. CDR3 nucleotide sequence: TGTGCCAGCAGCTTTGGCATCACCGGGGAGCTGTTTTTT. Its protein is CASSFGITGELFF. Filled out from reference TRBV7-8 and TRBJ2-2, the complete variable domain reads GAGVSQSPRYKVAKRGQDVALRCDPISGHVSLFWYQQALGQGPEFLTYFQNEAQLDKSGLPSDRFFAERPEGSVSTLKIQRTQQEDSAVYLCASSFGITGELFFGEGSRLTVL.

This clonotype is medium-sized within its sample. V gene TRBV12-3 or TRBV12-4 combines with J gene TRBJ2-3, with a tentative D call TRBD2 (5 bases). This CDR3 comprises 14 residues. V gave up 6 bases and J gave up 6 bases, with 16 bases separating them. In nucleotides, the CDR3 is TGTGCCAGCAGCCCCAGGTGGAGGTGGGATACGCAGTATTTT. Protein sequence: CASSPRWRWDTQYF.

CDR3 sequence reads: CASSRTSGPPNTQYF. CDR3 DNA: TGTGCCAGCAGTCGGACTAGCGGGCCCCCTAATACGCAGTATTTT. The chain couples TRBV2 to TRBJ2-3, with 11 nucleotides matching TRBD2. The CDR3 sequence is 15 residues long. Per the germline V gene, CDR1 is SNHLY and CDR2 is FYNNEI. Unmatched junction bases numbered 8, after V lost 5 bases and J lost 7 bases. Based on the CDR3 plus reference TRBV2 and TRBJ2-3, the full variable domain is EPEVTQTPSHQVTQMGQEVILRCVPISNHLYFYWYRQILGQKVEFLVSFYNNEISEKSEIFDDQFSVERPDGSNFTLKIRSTKLEDSAMYFCASSRTSGPPNTQYFGPGTRLTVL.

Regarding this clonotype: One end of the junction is discordant with germline, which a read error may explain. The rearrangement uses TRBV11-2 and TRBJ2-7; D is perhaps TRBD2 (5 bases). The CDR3 is made up of 13 amino acids. CDR1 and CDR2 from the germline V gene are SGHAT and FQNNGV. CDR3 sequence reads: CASSPLRDYVQYF. The CDR3 DNA sequence: TGTGCCAGCAGCCCCTTACGTGACTACGTGCAGTACTTC.

The rearrangement links TRBV6-1 to TRBJ2-1; D gene unclear. Trimming took 5 bases from V and 5 from J, leaving 16 bases between them. The CDR3 totals 15 residues. Germline V gene data show CDR1 as MNHNS and CDR2 as SASEGT. The CDR3 loop reads CASSLRRVNDNEQFF. The CDR3 DNA reads TGTGCCAGCAGTCTACGACGGGTTAATGACAATGAGCAGTTCTTC.

Points on this clonotype: The CDR3 does not end in the conserved phenylalanine or tryptophan, so this is likely a read error. This chain connects TRBV6-1 to TRBJ2-7; D is perhaps TRBD2 (6 bases). CDR1 and CDR2 from the germline V gene are MNHNS and SASEGT. Trimming shortened V by 10 bases and J by 3 bases, and 13 bases separated the two germline ends. This CDR3 has 12 residues. Here the CDR3 reads CAIKLGSYEQYL. CDR3 coding DNA: TGTGCCATCAAACTCGGGAGCTACGAGCAGTACCTC.

A note on this clonotype: The junction and the germline gene differ at one end; a read error may be behind it. The V call is TRBV11-2, the J call TRBJ2-2, with 9 bases matching TRBD1. The length of the CDR3 is 16 residues. In germline, CDR1 is SGHAT, CDR2 FQNNGV. CDR3 in DNA: TGTGCCAGCAGCTTAGATTGGACAGGGGCCACCGAGGAGCTGTTTTTT. It translates to CASSLDWTGATEELFF.

This clonotype is classed as medium-sized. The V gene is TRBV4-1, the J gene TRBJ2-2; D is unclear. Germline CDR1 is MGHRA and CDR2 is YSYEKL. The V end lost 1 base, the J end lost 0 bases, and 21 bases lay between the germline ends. The CDR3 has 20 residues. The CDR3 here is CASSQVPPPQSHSNTGELFF. The CDR3 nucleotides read TGCGCCAGCAGCCAAGTTCCCCCCCCGCAGTCCCACTCGAACACCGGGGAGCTGTTTTTT.